Described below is a single T cell receptor (beta chain) sequence and its context. This sample stems from a study of cytomegalovirus exposure and HLA in healthy donors. Trimming removed 4 bases from V and 3 bases from J; junction bases left unmatched: 2. Germline loops: CDR1 SGHNT, CDR2 YYREEE (reference sequence). The CDR3 is made up of 14 amino acids. Researchers ran the PCR with 60 Vbeta and 13 Jbeta primers. TCRdb's copy holds only in-frame clones and misses some; the assay was immunoSEQ multiplex PCR. The sample features fewer than 95,000 clones, with about 5% in its top ten. Specimen: PBMCs. The gene calls are TRBV5-4 and TRBJ1-2; 11 nucleotides match TRBD1. This receptor was identified in a woman in her thirties or forties in good health and CMV-seropositive. In DNA, the CDR3 is TGTGCCAGCAGCCGGGACAGGGGGGACTATGGCTACACCTTC. Translating it yields CASSRDRGDYGYTF.